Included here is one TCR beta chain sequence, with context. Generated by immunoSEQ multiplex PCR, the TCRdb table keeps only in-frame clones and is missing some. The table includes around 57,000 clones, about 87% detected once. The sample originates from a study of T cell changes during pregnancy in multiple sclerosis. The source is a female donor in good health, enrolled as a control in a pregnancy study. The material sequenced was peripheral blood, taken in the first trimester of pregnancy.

CDR3 sequence: CASSSGQGGTEAFF. The CDR3 DNA sequence: TGCGCCAGCAGCTCCGGACAGGGTGGCACTGAAGCTTTCTTT. The chain combines TRBV5-1 with TRBJ1-1; 8 bases map to TRBD1. The CDR3 has 14 amino acids. Germline values: CDR1 SGHRS, CDR2 YFSETQ. J was trimmed by 4 bases and V by 3 bases; bases with no gene match: 5.